A selection of T cell receptor beta chains follows, all from one sample in a study of T cell responses to AZD1222 COVID-19 vaccine. Generated by immunoSEQ multiplex PCR, the TCRdb table keeps only in-frame clones and is missing some. The table has 75,000 to 85,000 clones, roughly 89% seen once. Here the sequenced sample was peripheral blood, taken 28 days after the second AZD1222 dose. The receptor source for this set is an adult who received the AZD1222 COVID-19 vaccine. CDR3s include the opening cysteine and the closing phenylalanine or tryptophan. Fields, in order: V gene, clone size, J gene, D gene, CDR3 DNA, CDR3 protein. D genes are given only for firm matches. For some rows the clone size is stated as once, few or many, or as a class when expanded; others skip it.

V: TRBV7-2; size: few; J: TRBJ2-7; D: TRBD2; DNA: TGTGCCAGCAGATTAACACCTCCGGGACTAGCGGGGGGGCCTTACGAGCAGTACTTC; CDR3: CASRLTPPGLAGGPYEQYF
V: TRBV4-3; size: few; J: TRBJ1-2; D: TRBD1; DNA: TGCGCCAGCAGCCAAGGGACAGGGGAAGGCTACACCTTC; CDR3: CASSQGTGEGYTF
V: TRBV28; size: .; J: TRBJ2-7; D: TRBD1; DNA: TGTGCCAGCACCTCGACAGGGGGCTTTTACGAGCAGTACTTC; CDR3: CASTSTGGFYEQYF
V: TRBV6-5; size: .; J: TRBJ2-7; D: TRBD1; DNA: TGTGCCAGCAGTTACTCGGGACAGCCCCTTTACTACGAGCAGTACTTC; CDR3: CASSYSGQPLYYEQYF
V: TRBV3-1/TRBV3-2; size: .; J: TRBJ2-7; D: .; DNA: TGTGCCAGCAGCCAAGATGCCGGGACCTACGAGCAGTACTTC; CDR3: CASSQDAGTYEQYF
V: TRBV5-4; size: .; J: TRBJ1-2; D: TRBD1; DNA: TGTGCCAGCAGCCCGGGACAGATTAGGTATGGCTACACCTTC; CDR3: CASSPGQIRYGYTF
V: TRBV2; size: .; J: TRBJ1-5; D: .; DNA: TGTGCCAGCAGTGCTGAGATGGAAGATCAGCCCCAGCATTTT; CDR3: CASSAEMEDQPQHF
V: TRBV4-1; size: few; J: TRBJ1-4; D: TRBD1; DNA: TGCGCCAGCAGCCAACGGGGACAGGGTGAAAAACTGTTTTTT; CDR3: CASSQRGQGEKLFF
V: TRBV7-9; size: .; J: TRBJ1-4; D: TRBD1; DNA: TGTGCCAGCAGCTCCGACAGGGGGGGTGAAAAACTGTTTTTT; CDR3: CASSSDRGGEKLFF
V: TRBV19; size: .; J: TRBJ2-5; D: .; DNA: TGTGCCAGTAGTATGGGGGGGCAGACCCAGTACTTC; CDR3: CASSMGGQTQYF
V: TRBV6-5; size: few; J: TRBJ1-5; D: .; DNA: TGTGCCAGCAGCCCAACAGGGTCCAGCAATCAGCCCCAGCATTTT; CDR3: CASSPTGSSNQPQHF
V: TRBV18; size: .; J: TRBJ2-7; D: TRBD1; DNA: TGTGCCAGCTCACCAGGCGTCCCGGGACAGGGCGGCGAGCAGTACTTC; CDR3: CASSPGVPGQGGEQYF
V: TRBV7-9; size: .; J: TRBJ2-3; D: .; DNA: TGTGCCAGCAGCTTAGGACAGAGCTTTACAGATACGCAGTATTTT; CDR3: CASSLGQSFTDTQYF
V: TRBV7-2; size: .; J: TRBJ1-2; D: .; DNA: TGTGCCAGCAGCTTAGCGCGCGCTAACTATGGCTACACCTTC; CDR3: CASSLARANYGYTF
V: TRBV19; size: many; J: TRBJ1-6; D: .; DNA: TGTGCCAGTAGTATCGTCCAGGCCTCGAATTCACCCCTCCACTTT; CDR3: CASSIVQASNSPLHF
V: TRBV15; size: .; J: TRBJ2-1; D: .; DNA: TGTGCCACCAGCCCAAGCCCCGGGCCGGGGGATGAGCAGTTCTTC; CDR3: CATSPSPGPGDEQFF
V: TRBV5-6; size: .; J: TRBJ2-1; D: .; DNA: TGTGCCAGCAGCTTGCGCGAGCGTGAGCAGTTCTTC; CDR3: CASSLREREQFF
V: TRBV5-6; size: .; J: TRBJ1-2; D: TRBD1; DNA: TGTGCCAGCAGCTCAGGGACAGCCTATGGCTACACCTTC; CDR3: CASSSGTAYGYTF
V: TRBV2; size: .; J: TRBJ2-7; D: .; DNA: TGTGCCAGCAGCGCCGGGCCCTCCTACGAGCAGTACTTC; CDR3: CASSAGPSYEQYF
V: TRBV4-3; size: .; J: TRBJ1-3; D: TRBD1; DNA: TGCGCCAGCAGCTCATTGGACAGGGGCTCTGGAAACACCATATATTTT; CDR3: CASSSLDRGSGNTIYF
V: TRBV7-3; size: .; J: TRBJ1-1; D: TRBD1; DNA: TGTGCCAGCAGCCCCGGGGACAGGGGGCTGTCTGGTACTGAAGCTTTCTTT; CDR3: CASSPGDRGLSGTEAFF
V: TRBV7-7; size: .; J: TRBJ2-5; D: .; DNA: TGTGCTAGCAGCCGTGGAACCTCTGGGGGAGAGACCCAGTACTTC; CDR3: CASSRGTSGGETQYF
V: TRBV9; size: .; J: TRBJ2-7; D: .; DNA: TGTGCCAGCAGCGTAGGGTCGGGAAGGCAGTACTTC; CDR3: CASSVGSGRQYF
V: TRBV6-2/TRBV6-3; size: .; J: TRBJ1-5; D: TRBD1; DNA: TGTGCCAGCAGTTCAGGACAGGGCAATCAGCCCCAGCATTTT; CDR3: CASSSGQGNQPQHF
V: TRBV18; size: .; J: TRBJ2-5; D: .; DNA: TGTGCCAGCTCACCACCTCAGACTAGAGGGGGAGAGACCCAGTACTTC; CDR3: CASSPPQTRGGETQYF
V: TRBV20-1; size: once; J: TRBJ2-7; D: .; DNA: TGCAGTGGGGCGGCGGGGTTCAAGCAGTACTTC; CDR3: CSGAAGFKQYF
V: TRBV4-2; size: .; J: TRBJ2-5; D: .; DNA: TGTGCCAGCAGCCAGCCGGGAGAGACCCAGTACTTC; CDR3: CASSQPGETQYF
V: TRBV6-5; size: once; J: TRBJ2-1; D: .; DNA: TGTGCCAGCAGTTACTCGCGGGCTGAGCAGTTCTTC; CDR3: CASSYSRAEQFF
V: TRBV5-4; size: .; J: TRBJ2-3; D: TRBD1; DNA: TGTGCCAGCGGACAGGGGACAGATACGCAGTATTTT; CDR3: CASGQGTDTQYF
V: TRBV10-3; size: .; J: TRBJ2-3; D: .; DNA: TGTGCCTCAAGGCGCCAGTTAGACCCTTCCGATACGCAGTATTTT; CDR3: CASRRQLDPSDTQYF
V: TRBV5-1; size: .; J: TRBJ1-1; D: TRBD1; DNA: TGCGCCAGCAGCTTGGGACAGGGTCTTAGAAGTACCACGAACACTGAAGCTTTCTTT; CDR3: CASSLGQGLRSTTNTEAFF
V: TRBV3-1/TRBV3-2; size: .; J: TRBJ2-3; D: .; DNA: TGTGCCAGCAGCCAAGTAGGAGGGGGGGGCAGCACAGATACGCAGTATTTT; CDR3: CASSQVGGGGSTDTQYF
V: TRBV5-5; size: few; J: TRBJ1-5; D: .; DNA: TGTGCCAGCAGCTTGGATGGGGGGGTTAGCAATCAGCCCCAGCATTTT; CDR3: CASSLDGGVSNQPQHF
V: TRBV7-2; size: .; J: TRBJ2-5; D: .; DNA: TGTGCCAGCACCCTGGTCCCCCAAGAGACCCAGTACTTC; CDR3: CASTLVPQETQYF
V: TRBV2; size: .; J: TRBJ1-2; D: TRBD1; DNA: TGTGCCAGCAGTCTTCGACAGGGGTCTAACTATGGCTACACCTTC; CDR3: CASSLRQGSNYGYTF
V: TRBV7-2; size: .; J: TRBJ1-6; D: TRBD1; DNA: TGTGCCAGCAGCTTAAATTGGGCAGGGGGGGGACCCCTCCACTTT; CDR3: CASSLNWAGGGPLHF
V: TRBV5-1; size: .; J: TRBJ2-5; D: .; DNA: TGCGCCAGCAGCTTGGTAGGAGAGACCCAGTACTTC; CDR3: CASSLVGETQYF
V: TRBV7-2; size: .; J: TRBJ1-5; D: .; DNA: TGTGCCAGCAGCTTCTGGGGAGATCAGCCCCAGCATTTT; CDR3: CASSFWGDQPQHF
V: TRBV5-1; size: .; J: TRBJ1-2; D: TRBD1; DNA: TGCGCCAGCAGGTCGGGCCACAACCAACAGGGGGGCCATGGCTACACCTTC; CDR3: CASRSGHNQQGGHGYTF
V: TRBV6-5; size: .; J: TRBJ1-1; D: .; DNA: TGTGCCAGCAGGGCCACTGAAGCTTTCTTT; CDR3: CASRATEAFF
V: TRBV10-3; size: .; J: TRBJ1-2; D: .; DNA: TGTGCCAGCTTGGAACAGGGACAACGCTATGGCTACACCTTC; CDR3: CASLEQGQRYGYTF
V: TRBV7-9; size: .; J: TRBJ2-5; D: .; DNA: TGTGCCAGCAGCTTAGTAGAGACCCAGTACTTC; CDR3: CASSLVETQYF
V: TRBV5-1; size: .; J: TRBJ2-5; D: TRBD2; DNA: TGCGCCAGCAGCTTGGATCCGCGGGGGGGCCAAGAGACCCAGTACTTC; CDR3: CASSLDPRGGQETQYF
V: TRBV2; size: .; J: TRBJ2-7; D: .; DNA: TGTGCCAGCAGTGTTCAAAACTCCTACGAGCAGTACTTC; CDR3: CASSVQNSYEQYF
V: TRBV5-6; size: .; J: TRBJ1-3; D: .; DNA: TGTGCCAGCAGTGACGCCTGGGGAAACACCATATATTTT; CDR3: CASSDAWGNTIYF
V: TRBV2; size: .; J: TRBJ2-7; D: .; DNA: TGTGCCAGCAGTCGGGCATCCCCCGAGCAGTACTTC; CDR3: CASSRASPEQYF
V: TRBV4-2; size: .; J: TRBJ2-3; D: TRBD1; DNA: TGTGCCAGCAGCCAAGGTACACAGGGGTATGCAGATACGCAGTATTTT; CDR3: CASSQGTQGYADTQYF
V: TRBV19; size: few; J: TRBJ2-4; D: .; DNA: TGTGCCAGTAGTAATACAGGTTCGGTGAACACTCAGTACTTC; CDR3: CASSNTGSVNTQYF
V: TRBV6-2/TRBV6-3; size: .; J: TRBJ1-4; D: TRBD1; DNA: TGTGCCAGCAGTGGACAGGGAAGGGGAGAAAAACTGTTTTTT; CDR3: CASSGQGRGEKLFF
V: TRBV24-1; size: .; J: TRBJ1-1; D: .; DNA: TGTGCCACCAGTGATAGGACAAACACTGAAGCTTTCTTT; CDR3: CATSDRTNTEAFF
V: TRBV7-8; size: .; J: TRBJ1-2; D: TRBD1; DNA: TGTGCCAGCAGCTTAGCGGATGTGGCAGGGGGCTATGGCTACACCTTC; CDR3: CASSLADVAGGYGYTF
V: TRBV28; size: .; J: TRBJ2-3; D: .; DNA: TGTGCCAGCAGTTTACCGGGGGGCACCTCCCTCACAGATACGCAGTATTTT; CDR3: CASSLPGGTSLTDTQYF
V: TRBV4-3; size: .; J: TRBJ2-3; D: TRBD2; DNA: TGCGCCAGCAGCCAAGAGACAAGCGGGGTCCAGTATAGACACACAGATACGCAGTATTTT; CDR3: CASSQETSGVQYRHTDTQYF
V: TRBV14; size: .; J: TRBJ2-2; D: .; DNA: TGTGCCAGCAGCCAGGGTTTGGGTTTCTACGCCGGGGAGCTGTTTTTT; CDR3: CASSQGLGFYAGELFF
V: TRBV28; size: .; J: TRBJ2-5; D: TRBD2; DNA: TGTGCCAGCACCAGCGGGGGGCTCCAAGAGACCCAGTACTTC; CDR3: CASTSGGLQETQYF
V: TRBV18; size: .; J: TRBJ1-2; D: .; DNA: TGTGCCAGCTCCTACAGGGACGGGCACTATGGCTACACCTTC; CDR3: CASSYRDGHYGYTF
V: TRBV6-8; size: .; J: TRBJ1-6; D: .; DNA: TGTGCCAGCAGTTACCCGCTGGACAGTGCTCCCTATAATTCACCCCTCCACTTT; CDR3: CASSYPLDSAPYNSPLHF
V: TRBV27; size: .; J: TRBJ2-3; D: .; DNA: TGTGCCAGCAGTTTTGGCCGGCAGGGTACGCAGTATTTT; CDR3: CASSFGRQGTQYF
V: TRBV5-4; size: .; J: TRBJ1-1; D: TRBD1; DNA: TGTGCCAGCAGCCGGGACAGGGAGCGGACTGAAGCTTTCTTT; CDR3: CASSRDRERTEAFF
V: TRBV4-3; size: .; J: TRBJ2-7; D: .; DNA: TGCGCCAGCAGCCCCTCCGTAGCGGCGTACTCCTACGAGCAGTACTTC; CDR3: CASSPSVAAYSYEQYF